This T cell receptor beta chain comes out of a study of Graves' ophthalmopathy and Graves' hyperthyroidism. Study context: At the time of initial diagnosis and before any treatment, peripheral blood was collected. Study observations and caveats: Blood samples also showed most expanded thyroid clonotypes exceeding 0.001 frequency.

This CDR3 spans 13 amino acids. V trimming: 10 bases; J trimming: 6 bases; junction bases outside the gene matches: 11. This clonotype has ten or more counts. Its specificity is not known. Researchers took RNA transcripts and amplified TCR beta CDR3 regions from them. First-round RT-PCR used HTBI primers; second-round multiplex PCR followed. Each CDR3 protein is one row after TCRdb ran MiXCR on the multiplex PCR reads. Here the sample spans a few hundred thousand distinct CDR3 sequences, 18% being singletons. The TCR comes from a woman between 18 and 29 years old with Graves' ophthalmopathy. Material for sequencing was peripheral blood. The chain employs TRBV12-3 or TRBV12-4 and TRBJ1-1; the match to TRBD1 covers 7 bases. CDR3: CAISGQEESEAFF. In DNA form, the CDR3 reads TGTGCCATCTCAGGACAGGAGGAATCTGAAGCTTTCTTT.